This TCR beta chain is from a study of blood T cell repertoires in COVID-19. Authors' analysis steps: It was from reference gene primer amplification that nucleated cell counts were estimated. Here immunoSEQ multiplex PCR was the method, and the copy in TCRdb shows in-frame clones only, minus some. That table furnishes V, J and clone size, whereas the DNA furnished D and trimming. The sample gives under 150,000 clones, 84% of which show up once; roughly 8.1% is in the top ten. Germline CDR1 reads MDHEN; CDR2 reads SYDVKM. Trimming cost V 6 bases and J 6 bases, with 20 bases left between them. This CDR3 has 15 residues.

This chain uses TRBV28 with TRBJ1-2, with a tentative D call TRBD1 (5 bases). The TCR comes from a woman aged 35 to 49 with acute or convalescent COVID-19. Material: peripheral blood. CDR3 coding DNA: TGTGCCAGCAGCCCCCTAGGCTCAGGGTCGCATGGCTACACCTTC. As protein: CASSPLGSGSHGYTF.